The 27 T cell receptor beta chains reported below all come from one sample, sequenced in a study of T cells in severe cutaneous drug reactions. Bulk and single-cell libraries used iRepertoire multiplex PCR with TCR subtype-specific primers. One entry per CDR3 protein, without DNA, is what TCRdb gives after re-calling the multiplex PCR reads. The ten most abundant clones cover 7.5% of a sample with just over 20,000 distinct CDR3 sequences. The donors had carbamazepine-induced Stevens-Johnson syndrome or toxic epidermal necrolysis. Sequenced material: PBMCs. The receptors originated from a human donor with toxic epidermal necrolysis, a severe cutaneous drug reaction.

This chain links TRBV5-1 with TRBJ2-1. The CDR3 totals 15 residues. Germline CDR1 SGHRS, CDR2 YFSETQ. CDR3 sequence: CASSQRGSSYNEQFF.

This clonotype is classed as medium-sized by frequency. V is TRBV6-1 and J is TRBJ1-2. The CDR3 length is 14 residues. Germline-derived CDR1 and CDR2 are MNHNS and SASEGT. The chain's CDR3 is CASSVHRPPDPYTF.

This chain connects TRBV28 to TRBJ2-7; there is no DNA to check the TCRdb D call of TRBD1. Per the germline V gene, CDR1 is MDHEN and CDR2 is SYDVKM. This CDR3 region has 14 residues. The CDR3 reads CASGDRTGGYEQYF.

J is TRBJ2-1 and V is TRBV7-9; lacking DNA, the TRBD2 call made by TCRdb goes unchecked. CDR1 and CDR2 from the germline V gene are SEHNR and FQNEAQ (reference sequence). CDR3 length equals 17 residues. The CDR3 region is CASSLGGSSGRASEQFF.

This chain connects TRBV28 to TRBJ2-7; TCRdb picks TRBD1, but there is no DNA to check that call. This CDR3 spans 18 amino acids. Germline V gene data show CDR1 as MDHEN and CDR2 as SYDVKM. The CDR3 protein is CASSPPRVHSGSSPEQYF. Complete variable domain (other parts from reference TRBV28 and TRBJ2-7): DVKVTQSSRYLVKRTGEKVFLECVQDMDHENMFWYRQDPGLGLRLIYFSYDVKMKEKGDIPEGYSVSREKKERFSLILESASTNQTSMYLCASSPPRVHSGSSPEQYFGPGTRLTVT.

This chain links TRBV20-1 with TRBJ2-3; TCRdb designates TRBD2, a call that cannot be tested without DNA. CDR1 DFQATT and CDR2 SNEGSKA come from the germline V gene (reference sequence). This CDR3 has 16 residues. The CDR3 loop is CSAPPRAGGFTDTQYF.

The V and J genes are TRBV6-5 and TRBJ1-2. The CDR3 contains 15 residues. The germline gives CDR1 MNHEY, CDR2 SVGAGI. The CDR3: CASSYLDRPWNGYTF.

This clonotype is deemed medium-sized by its frequency. The V call is TRBV6-6, the J call TRBJ1-1; TCRdb calls TRBD1, which cannot be checked without DNA. The CDR3 consists of 14 residues. Germline V CDR1 and CDR2: MNHNY, SVGAGI (reference sequence). This chain's CDR3 is CASSTKGQRGEAFF.

The chain joins TRBV28 to TRBJ2-4; TCRdb indicates TRBD1, and absent DNA this call remains unverified. This CDR3 spans 13 amino acids. CDR1 MDHEN and CDR2 SYDVKM come from the germline V gene. This CDR3 reads CASSLPGGSIQYF.

The V and J genes are TRBV5-1 and TRBJ1-1. The CDR3 is made up of 16 amino acids. Germline CDR1 is SGHRS and CDR2 is YFSETQ. The CDR3 sequence is CASSFSTHSMNTEAFF.

The CDR3 spells CASCSGRGPSNEQFF. J is TRBJ2-1 and V is TRBV5-1; TCRdb names TRBD2, which stays unverified in the absence of DNA. The CDR3 spans 15 residues. CDR1 SGHRS and CDR2 YFSETQ come from the germline V gene.

This clonotype ranks as medium-sized in terms of frequency. The rearrangement uses TRBV11-2 and TRBJ1-1. Looked up from germline, CDR1 is SGHAT and CDR2 is FQNNGV. The CDR3 is made up of 11 amino acids. CDR3 in amino acids: CASSFGTEAFF.

V is TRBV13 and J is TRBJ2-7; without DNA, the TCRdb call of TRBD1 cannot be checked. Germline assignment: CDR1 PRHDT and CDR2 FYEKMQ (reference sequence). This CDR3 spans 16 amino acids. The CDR3 sequence is CASSLGPPSRGYEQYF. The full variable domain, in which reference TRBV13 and TRBJ2-7 provide the parts outside the CDR3, is AAGVIQSPRHLIKEKRETATLKCYPIPRHDTVYWYQQGPGQDPQFLISFYEKMQSDKGSIPDRFSAQQFSDYHSELNMSSLELGDSALYFCASSLGPPSRGYEQYFGPGTRLTVT.

The CDR3 loop reads CASSRIQGWNGYTF. V is TRBV14 and J is TRBJ1-2; TCRdb reports TRBD1, a call that lacks DNA to check it against. This CDR3 spans 14 amino acids. Per the germline V gene, CDR1 is SGHDN and CDR2 is FVKESK.

The CDR3 here is CASQLSSYNEQFF. The chain carries TRBV6-2 or TRBV6-3 and TRBJ2-1. There are 13 residues in the CDR3. Germline assignment: CDR1 MNHEY and CDR2 SVGEGT.

The rearrangement links TRBV3-1 to TRBJ2-1; lacking DNA, the TRBD2 call made by TCRdb goes unchecked. The CDR3 has 17 residues. Germline values: CDR1 LGHDT, CDR2 YNNKEL (reference sequence). CDR3 loop: CASSQEGLAGGYNEQFF.

The CDR3 reads CASSLGDSNSPLHF. This sequence joins TRBV7-3 and TRBJ1-6; the TCRdb call, TRBD1, lacks DNA for checking. Germline V gene lookup returns CDR1 SGHTA and CDR2 FQGTGA. There are 14 residues in the CDR3.

This sequence joins TRBV10-3 and TRBJ2-1; the TCRdb call, TRBD2, lacks DNA for checking. CDR1 and CDR2 (germline): ENHRY, SYGVKD. The CDR3 has 13 amino acids. CDR3: CAIGLAPYNEQFF.

J is TRBJ1-1 and V is TRBV4-1; the D call of TRBD1 rests on TCRdb alone, since no DNA is present to check it. CDR1 is MGHRA and CDR2 is YSYEKL in the germline V gene. The CDR3 spans 17 residues. The CDR3 spells CASSLVEGRRENTEAFF.

CDR3 loop: CSARDIGQGMNTEAFF. The V call is TRBV20-1, the J call TRBJ1-1; the D call from TCRdb, TRBD1, cannot be confirmed without DNA. This CDR3 region has 16 residues. From germline, CDR1 is DFQATT and CDR2 SNEGSKA (reference sequence).

This clonotype is identified as medium-sized (0.01 to 0.1%) from frequency. This sequence joins TRBV6-2 or TRBV6-3 and TRBJ2-7; TCRdb's assignment of TRBD2 cannot be checked, as there is no DNA. Germline CDR1 reads MNHEY; CDR2 reads SVGEGT. The CDR3 length is 12 residues. CDR3 sequence reads: CASTKGAYEQYF.

Its frequency marks this clonotype as medium-sized. The J gene is TRBJ2-5, the V gene TRBV6-5; there is no DNA to check the TCRdb D call of TRBD1. This CDR3 has 13 residues. In germline, CDR1 is MNHEY, CDR2 SVGAGI. CDR3 in amino acids: CASSYGQGETQYF.

The chain uses TRBV4-1 and TRBJ2-7. Germline V gene sequence: CDR1 MGHRA, CDR2 YSYEKL. The CDR3 is 15 amino acids. The CDR3 reads CASSQVELVGYEQYF.

This chain uses TRBV4-1 with TRBJ1-1; as DNA is missing, the TRBD1 call by TCRdb cannot be tested. The CDR3 is made up of 17 amino acids. Germline V CDR1 and CDR2: MGHRA, YSYEKL. CDR3 loop: CASSPDSLDRVRVEAFF.

The chain links TRBV4-1 to TRBJ2-1; TCRdb gives TRBD2 as the D gene, but with no DNA this cannot be confirmed. This CDR3 has 14 amino acids. Germline V gene lookup returns CDR1 MGHRA and CDR2 YSYEKL. CDR3 protein: CASRPNSGTNEQFF.

The V call is TRBV2, the J call TRBJ1-2; TCRdb lists TRBD1, though no DNA is available to test this call. The CDR3 is 18 residues long. Per germline, CDR1 SNHLY and CDR2 FYNNEI. CDR3: CASHPLSGTGANNYGYTF.

By frequency, this clonotype is medium-sized. The chain joins TRBV2 to TRBJ1-2. Germline CDR1 is SNHLY and CDR2 is FYNNEI. The length of the CDR3 is 15 residues. The CDR3: CASREGTSPNYGYTF.